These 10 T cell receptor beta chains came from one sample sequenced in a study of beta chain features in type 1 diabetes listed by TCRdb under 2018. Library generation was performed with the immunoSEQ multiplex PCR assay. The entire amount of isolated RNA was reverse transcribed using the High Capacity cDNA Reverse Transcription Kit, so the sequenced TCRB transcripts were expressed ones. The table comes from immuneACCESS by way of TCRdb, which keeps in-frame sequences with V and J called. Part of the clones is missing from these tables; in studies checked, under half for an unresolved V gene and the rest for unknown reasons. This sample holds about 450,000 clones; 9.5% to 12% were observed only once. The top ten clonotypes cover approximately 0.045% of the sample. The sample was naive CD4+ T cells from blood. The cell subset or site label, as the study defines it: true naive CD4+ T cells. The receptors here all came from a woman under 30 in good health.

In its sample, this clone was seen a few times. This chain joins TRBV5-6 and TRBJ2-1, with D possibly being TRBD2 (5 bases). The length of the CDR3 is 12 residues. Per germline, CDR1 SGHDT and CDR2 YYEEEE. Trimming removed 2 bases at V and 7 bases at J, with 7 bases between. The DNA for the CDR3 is TGTGCCAGCAGCTTTTGGACTAATGAGCAGTTCTTC. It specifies CASSFWTNEQFF.

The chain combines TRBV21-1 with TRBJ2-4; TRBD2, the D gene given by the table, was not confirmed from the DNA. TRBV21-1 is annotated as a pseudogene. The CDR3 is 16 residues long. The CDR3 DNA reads TGTGCCAGCAGCAAAGTGCCCCCGGGGTTGTGGAACATTCAGTACTTC. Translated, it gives CASSKVPPGLWNIQYF.

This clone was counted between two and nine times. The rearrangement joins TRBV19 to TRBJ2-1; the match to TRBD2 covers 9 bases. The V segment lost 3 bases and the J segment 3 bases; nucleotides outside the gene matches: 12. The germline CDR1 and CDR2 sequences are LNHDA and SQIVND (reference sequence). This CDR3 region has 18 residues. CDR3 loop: CASSISAGLAGNYNEQFF. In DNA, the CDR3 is TGTGCCAGTAGTATCTCCGCAGGGCTAGCGGGGAACTACAATGAGCAGTTCTTC.

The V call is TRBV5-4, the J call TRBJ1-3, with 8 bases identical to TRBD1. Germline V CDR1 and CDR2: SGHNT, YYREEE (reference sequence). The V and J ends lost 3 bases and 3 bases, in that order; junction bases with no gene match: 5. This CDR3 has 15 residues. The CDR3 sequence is CASSSPTGDGNTIYF. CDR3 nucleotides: TGTGCCAGCAGCTCCCCGACAGGGGATGGAAACACCATATATTTT.

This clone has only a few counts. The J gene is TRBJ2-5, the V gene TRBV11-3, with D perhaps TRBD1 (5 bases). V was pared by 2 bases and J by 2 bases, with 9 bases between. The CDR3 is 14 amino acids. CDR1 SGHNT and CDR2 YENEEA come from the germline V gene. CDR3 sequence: CASSLMDTQETQYF. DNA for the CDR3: TGTGCCAGCAGCTTAATGGACACTCAAGAGACCCAGTACTTC. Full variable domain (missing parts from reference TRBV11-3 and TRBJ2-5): EAGVVQSPRYKIIEKKQPVAFWCNPISGHNTLYWYLQNLGQGPELLIRYENEEAVDDSQLPKDRFSAERLKGVDSTLKIQPAELGDSAVYLCASSLMDTQETQYFGPGTRLLVL.

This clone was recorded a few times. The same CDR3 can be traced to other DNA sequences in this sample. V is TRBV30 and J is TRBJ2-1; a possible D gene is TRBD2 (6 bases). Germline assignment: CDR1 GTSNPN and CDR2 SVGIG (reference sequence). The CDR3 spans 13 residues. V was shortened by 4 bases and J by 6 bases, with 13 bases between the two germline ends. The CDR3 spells CAWKLAGGNEQFF. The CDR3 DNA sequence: TGTGCCTGGAAACTAGCTGGGGGCAATGAGCAGTTCTTC.

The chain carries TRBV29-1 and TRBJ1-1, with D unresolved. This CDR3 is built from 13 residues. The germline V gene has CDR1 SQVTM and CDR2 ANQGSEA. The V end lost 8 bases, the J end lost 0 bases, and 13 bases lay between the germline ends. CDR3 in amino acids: CSLNRRLNTEAFF. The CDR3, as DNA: TGCAGCCTAAATAGGAGGTTGAACACTGAAGCTTTCTTT.

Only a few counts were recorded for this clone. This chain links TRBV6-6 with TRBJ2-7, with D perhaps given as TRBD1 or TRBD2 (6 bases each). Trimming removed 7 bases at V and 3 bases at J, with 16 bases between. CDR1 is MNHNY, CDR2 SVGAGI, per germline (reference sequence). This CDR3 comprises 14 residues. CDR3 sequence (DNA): TGTGCCAGCACAACCGGGGGCGGGTACTACGAGCAGTACTTC. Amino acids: CASTTGGGYYEQYF.

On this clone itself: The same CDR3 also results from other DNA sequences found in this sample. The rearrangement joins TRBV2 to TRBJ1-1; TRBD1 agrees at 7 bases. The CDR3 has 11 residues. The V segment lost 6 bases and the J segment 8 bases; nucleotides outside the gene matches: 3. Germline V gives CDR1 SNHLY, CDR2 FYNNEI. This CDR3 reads CASRGTAEAFF. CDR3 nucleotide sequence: TGTGCCAGCAGGGGGACAGCCGAAGCTTTCTTT.

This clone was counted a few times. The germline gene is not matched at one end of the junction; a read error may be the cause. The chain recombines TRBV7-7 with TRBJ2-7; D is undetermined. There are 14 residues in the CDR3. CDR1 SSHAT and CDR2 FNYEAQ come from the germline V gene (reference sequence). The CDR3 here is CASSSSGGSSEQYF. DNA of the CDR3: TGTGCTAGCAGCTCATCGGGTGGAAGTTCCGAGCAGTACTTC.